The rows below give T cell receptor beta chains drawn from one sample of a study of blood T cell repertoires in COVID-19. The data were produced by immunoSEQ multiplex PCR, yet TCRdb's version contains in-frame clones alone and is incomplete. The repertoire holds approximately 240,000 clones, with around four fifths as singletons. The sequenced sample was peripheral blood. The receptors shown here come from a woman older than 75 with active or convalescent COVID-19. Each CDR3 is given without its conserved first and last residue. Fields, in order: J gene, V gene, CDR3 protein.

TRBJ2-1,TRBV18,ASSPLAGGENEQF
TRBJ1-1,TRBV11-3,ASSLPSLGQGRRAF
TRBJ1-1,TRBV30,AWSVQGNTEAF
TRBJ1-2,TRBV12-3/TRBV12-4,ASLTYPYGYT
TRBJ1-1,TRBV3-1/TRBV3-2,ASSLTGTEAF
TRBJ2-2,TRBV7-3,ASSFSAGSHTGELF
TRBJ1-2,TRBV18,ASSVDREVYGYT
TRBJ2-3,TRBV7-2,ASSLVGRKDTQY
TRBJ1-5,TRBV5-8,ASSYTDRGNQPQH
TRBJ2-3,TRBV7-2,ASSLVGASGLTDTQY
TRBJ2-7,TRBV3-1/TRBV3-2,ASSRSAERGVGEQY
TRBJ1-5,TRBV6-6,ATKQGWDQPQH